The present T cell receptor (beta chain) was sequenced within a study of T cell clonotyping in hematopoietic cell transplantation. This clone showed up just once. Here immunoSEQ multiplex PCR was the method, and the copy in TCRdb shows in-frame clones only, minus some. The sample holds roughly 30,000 clones, 90% to 95% seen once. The CDR3 is 16 amino acids. Trimming took 0 bases from V and 0 from J, leaving 12 bases between them. CDR1 MGHRA and CDR2 YSYEKL come from the germline V gene. The V and J genes are TRBV4-1 and TRBJ2-7; D is possibly TRBD1 or TRBD2 (5 bases each). This clonotype was obtained from a female patient aged 50 to 60 who had an allogeneic stem cell transplant from a related donor, so the T cells may come from the graft donor. Some clones in this sample may be carry-over from other donors' samples. Material: PBMCs, obtained 100 days after allogeneic stem cell transplant. This CDR3 reads CASSQDGTASSYEQYF. In nucleotides, the CDR3 is TGCGCCAGCAGCCAAGACGGGACGGCGAGCTCCTACGAGCAGTACTTC.